Below are 28 T cell receptor beta chains sequenced from a single sample in a study of T cells in tumors after PD-1 blockade. Using immunoSEQ multiplex PCR, the repertoire was profiled, and TCRdb retains in-frame clones only, with some absent. The sample lists some 20,000 clones, more than 65% occurring once. Sequences were derived from PBMCs, sampled after anti-PD-1 therapy. Source of these receptors: a human donor with advanced basal cell or squamous cell carcinoma (not recorded which).

This chain joins TRBV5-1 and TRBJ2-3; D gene unclear. V was trimmed by 0 bases and J by 6 bases, leaving 11 bases between them. Germline values: CDR1 SGHRS, CDR2 YFSETQ. The CDR3 consists of 14 residues. The CDR3 DNA reads TGCGCCAGCAGCTTGGATGGTAGCTTGGATACGCAGTATTTT. Encoded protein: CASSLDGSLDTQYF.

The J gene is TRBJ1-2, the V gene TRBV28, with D possibly matching TRBD1 (6 bases). Germline CDR1 reads MDHEN; CDR2 reads SYDVKM. V lost 6 bases, J lost 8 bases, and 16 bases lay in between. The CDR3 is made up of 13 amino acids. The CDR3 bases are TGTGCCAGCAGAATGCTACAGGGTTACGGCTACACCTTC. Protein: CASRMLQGYGYTF.

This chain connects TRBV7-9 to TRBJ2-5; D is unclear. From germline, CDR1 is SEHNR and CDR2 FQNEAQ (reference sequence). Trimming left V 5 bases short and J 3 bases short, with 16 bases between. This CDR3 contains 15 residues. The CDR3 loop reads CASSPAVQTEETQYF. Written as DNA, the CDR3 is TGTGCCAGCAGCCCGGCGGTGCAGACGGAAGAGACCCAGTACTTC.

This chain connects TRBV7-9 to TRBJ2-5; D perhaps matches TRBD2 (7 bases). The CDR3 covers 17 residues. The germline V gene encodes CDR1 SEHNR and CDR2 FQNEAQ (reference sequence). V was clipped by 5 bases and J by 4 bases, with 23 bases between them. CDR3 region: CASSLGGGAGVGETQYF. CDR3 in DNA: TGTGCCAGCAGCCTCGGGGGCGGGGCGGGAGTTGGAGAGACCCAGTACTTC.

This chain uses TRBV27 with TRBJ2-7; TRBD2 is a possible D gene (5 bases). Germline CDR1 MNHEY, CDR2 SMNVEV (reference sequence). CDR3 size: 12 residues. Trimming took 6 bases from V and 0 from J, leaving 6 bases between them. CDR3 sequence reads: CASSGLSYEQYF. As DNA, the CDR3 is TGTGCCAGCAGCGGACTCTCCTACGAGCAGTACTTC.

This sequence joins TRBV5-1 and TRBJ1-1, with D tentatively TRBD1 (5 bases). Trimming took off 7 bases at V and 2 bases at J, with 21 bases between the two ends. The CDR3 extends over 16 amino acids. CDR1 and CDR2 (germline): SGHRS, YFSETQ. The CDR3 DNA reads as TGCGCCAGCGCCGCGGTGGGGGGAGGGGACAACACTGAAGCTTTCTTT. The encoded protein is CASAAVGGGDNTEAFF.

The chain has TRBV5-5 and TRBJ2-3; 10 nucleotides line up with TRBD2. This CDR3 has 15 amino acids. V lost 0 bases and J lost 5; bases outside the gene matches: 3. In germline, CDR1 is SGHKS, CDR2 YYEKEE (reference sequence). CDR3 nucleotide sequence: TGTGCCAGCAGCTTGGTCACTAGCGGGGAAGATACGCAGTATTTT. It is translated as CASSLVTSGEDTQYF.

The V and J genes are TRBV16 and TRBJ1-2; tentatively, D is TRBD1 (5 bases). Germline V gene data show CDR1 as KGHSY and CDR2 as FQNENV. This CDR3 comprises 16 residues. V was clipped by 3 bases and J by 3 bases, with 17 bases between them. For the CDR3, the DNA is TGTGCCAGCAGCCATGGGAGAAGCGGGACGGACTATGGCTACACCTTC. As protein: CASSHGRSGTDYGYTF.

The chain has TRBV6-1 and TRBJ1-5; D unclear. The CDR3 loop spans 15 amino acids. The V and J ends lost 1 base and 7 bases respectively, with 14 bases between them. Germline lookup yields CDR1 MNHNS and CDR2 SASEGT. The CDR3 is CASSEDRAGGQPQHF. The CDR3 DNA follows: TGTGCCAGCAGTGAAGATCGGGCCGGAGGGCAGCCCCAGCATTTT.

This clone was found once. The CDR3 nucleotides are TGTGCCAGCAGCCAAGTCGACTCCTACGAGCAGTACTTC. It codes for CASSQVDSYEQYF. The V and J genes are TRBV3-1 (or the pseudogene TRBV3-2) and TRBJ2-7; D not certain. The germline V and J ends were trimmed by 1 base and 0 bases, with 4 bases remaining between them. The CDR3 consists of 13 residues. The V gene's germline CDR1 is LGHDT and CDR2 YNNKEL (reference sequence).

The chain uses TRBV3-1 (or the pseudogene TRBV3-2) and TRBJ2-7, with D possibly called TRBD1 or TRBD2 (6 bases each). The CDR3 has 14 residues. Trimming stripped 1 base from V and 4 bases from J, with 11 bases between. CDR1 LGHDT and CDR2 YNNKEL come from the germline V gene (reference sequence). DNA for the CDR3: TGTGCCAGCAGCCAAGGACTAGGGGGGTACGAGCAGTACTTC. This sequence encodes CASSQGLGGYEQYF.

This clone was seen more than once but under ten times. CDR3 in DNA: TGTGCCAGCAGCCCCAGTAGGGTATTAACCGGGGAGCTGTTTTTT. The encoded protein is CASSPSRVLTGELFF. The chain has TRBV28 and TRBJ2-2; no definite D call. This CDR3 has 15 residues. CDR1 MDHEN and CDR2 SYDVKM come from the germline V gene. V was shortened by 6 bases and J by 5 bases, with 16 bases between the two germline ends.

This chain joins TRBV7-2 and TRBJ2-3, with 10 bases aligning to TRBD2. The V segment lost 1 base and the J segment 1 base; nucleotides outside the gene matches: 5. CDR1 and CDR2 (germline): SGHTA, FQGNSA. The CDR3 loop spans 17 amino acids. The CDR3 loop is CASSLGLTSGGTDTQYF. CDR3 DNA sequence: TGTGCCAGCAGCTTAGGGCTAACTAGCGGGGGCACAGATACGCAGTATTTT.

CDR3 region: CASSQRGLQMGQTSSYNSPLHF. CDR3 nucleotide sequence: TGCGCCAGCAGCCAGCGTGGCCTTCAGATGGGACAGACTTCCTCCTATAATTCACCCCTCCACTTT. V is TRBV4-1 and J is TRBJ1-6, with TRBD1 identical over 7 bases. The germline V gene has CDR1 MGHRA and CDR2 YSYEKL. V was pared by 3 bases and J by 0 bases, with 20 bases of the junction left unmatched. This CDR3 is built from 22 residues.

The chain couples TRBV24-1 to TRBJ2-5; the match to TRBD2 covers 9 bases. J was trimmed by 5 bases and V by 9 bases; bases with no gene match: 6. Germline CDR1 and CDR2: KGHDR and SFDVKD. This CDR3 contains 13 residues. The CDR3 nucleotides read TGTGCCACCGGATCTAGCGGGAAGGAGACCCAGTACTTC. It is translated as CATGSSGKETQYF.

The chain joins TRBV6-6 to TRBJ2-1, with D hard to call. Germline V gene data show CDR1 as MNHNY and CDR2 as SVGAGI (reference sequence). The CDR3 spans 15 residues. Trimming removed 0 bases from V and 6 bases from J, with 12 bases in between. Written as DNA, the CDR3 is TGTGCCAGCAGTTACTCGATGTCCTACCCCAATGAGCAGTTCTTC. This codes for CASSYSMSYPNEQFF.

This clone was seen only a few times. The chain carries TRBV19 and TRBJ1-6, with D hard to call. The V gene lost 6 bases and the J gene lost 0 bases, with 9 bases spanning the gap. The CDR3 contains 15 residues. Germline loops: CDR1 LNHDA, CDR2 SQIVND (reference sequence). This chain's CDR3 is CASRDGSSYNSPLHF. CDR3 bases: TGTGCCAGTAGAGACGGGAGCTCCTATAATTCACCCCTCCACTTT.

This clone was detected only once. The chain couples TRBV3-1 (or the pseudogene TRBV3-2) to TRBJ2-3; 11 nucleotides agree with TRBD2. J lost 14 bases, V lost 3 bases, and 7 bases had no gene match. CDR1 and CDR2 from the germline V gene are LGHDT and YNNKEL (reference sequence). This CDR3 is built from 13 residues. The CDR3 region has the DNA TGTGCCAGCAGCCAGGTAGCGGGAGGGCCAAGGTATTTT. Amino acid sequence: CASSQVAGGPRYF.

This chain joins TRBV6-5 and TRBJ1-1; D unclear. Looked up from germline, CDR1 is MNHEY and CDR2 is SVGAGI. Trimming pared 5 bases from V and 7 bases from J, leaving 14 bases between. The CDR3 sequence is 13 residues long. The CDR3 loop reads CASSRPAGREAFF. The CDR3 region has the DNA TGTGCCAGCAGTCGACCTGCAGGACGTGAAGCTTTCTTT.

This clone was observed once. The chain carries TRBV29-1 and TRBJ1-2; D call uncertain. The CDR3 totals 12 residues. CDR1 is SQVTM, CDR2 ANQGSEA, per germline. The V gene lost 5 bases and the J gene lost 4 bases, with 11 bases spanning the gap. The CDR3, as DNA: TGCAGCGTTCTGGGCCAGCCCTATGGCTACACCTTC. Translated: CSVLGQPYGYTF.

V gene TRBV5-1 combines with J gene TRBJ1-1; 7 nucleotides line up with TRBD1. This CDR3 contains 14 residues. Germline values: CDR1 SGHRS, CDR2 YFSETQ. The junction had 0 bases not matched to a gene; V was cut back by 0 bases and J by 1 base. The CDR3 nucleotides read TGCGCCAGCAGCTTGGACAGGGGGAACACTGAAGCTTTCTTT. Its translation is CASSLDRGNTEAFF.

This chain connects TRBV3-1 (or the pseudogene TRBV3-2) to TRBJ2-5; D possibly corresponds to TRBD2 (6 bases). Per the germline V gene, CDR1 is LGHDT and CDR2 is YNNKEL (reference sequence). V lost 4 bases to trimming and J lost 4 bases, with 10 bases between them. There are 13 residues in the CDR3. Here the CDR3 DNA reads TGTGCCAGCAGCCCCGGGACTTTAGAGACCCAGTACTTC. Its protein is CASSPGTLETQYF.

This clone was counted once. The chain recombines TRBV6-1 with TRBJ2-1; 9 bases are a match to TRBD1. The CDR3 has 17 residues. V shed 4 bases, J shed 5 bases, and the junction held 12 bases outside the gene matches. Germline CDR1 and CDR2: MNHNS and SASEGT. CDR3 nucleotides: TGTGCCAGCAGTGCCCGACACAGGGGGCGAGGCGACAATGAGCAGTTCTTC. This codes for CASSARHRGRGDNEQFF.

This sequence joins TRBV5-1 and TRBJ2-3, with 9 bases aligning to TRBD2. The CDR3 loop spans 16 amino acids. V dropped 2 bases and J dropped 0; count of bases not matched to a gene: 4. In germline, CDR1 is SGHRS, CDR2 YFSETQ. The CDR3: CASSFRLAASTDTQYF. In nucleotides, the CDR3 is TGCGCCAGCAGCTTCCGACTAGCGGCTAGCACAGATACGCAGTATTTT.

A few counts support this clone. The J gene is TRBJ1-2, the V gene TRBV6-6, with 7 positions matching TRBD1. The CDR3 loop spans 13 amino acids. V was pared by 5 bases and J by 8 bases, with 8 bases of the junction left unmatched. CDR1 is MNHNY, CDR2 SVGAGI, per germline (reference sequence). The CDR3 DNA follows: TGTGCCAGCAGTACGGGACAGAATGAAGGCTACACCTTC. Translating gives CASSTGQNEGYTF.

The chain has TRBV11-3 and TRBJ1-1; D gene unclear. Germline V gives CDR1 SGHNT, CDR2 YENEEA. This CDR3 has 15 amino acids. The ends were cut back, 5 bases at V and 1 base at J, with 14 bases in the middle. The CDR3 DNA is TGTGCCAGCAGCCCCTCGTGGGGAGGGAACACTGAAGCTTTCTTT. This sequence encodes CASSPSWGGNTEAFF.

CDR3 DNA sequence: TGTGCCAGCAGCTTATCCCCTCGTTCACCCCTCCACTTT. It is translated as CASSLSPRSPLHF. The chain is built from TRBV11-3 and TRBJ1-6; D unclear. Trimming removed 2 bases at V and 9 bases at J, with 8 bases between. This CDR3 comprises 13 residues. Germline CDR1 reads SGHNT; CDR2 reads YENEEA.

V gene TRBV9 combines with J gene TRBJ2-7; no clear D. Trimming cost V 4 bases and J 3 bases, with 8 bases left between them. Germline V lookup: CDR1 SGDLS, CDR2 YYNGEE. This CDR3 is built from 12 residues. This CDR3 reads CASSPPSYEQYF. For the CDR3, the DNA is TGTGCCAGCAGCCCCCCTAGCTACGAGCAGTACTTC.